This T cell receptor beta chain is drawn from a study of regulatory T cells in long-lasting Graves disease. Study details: Graves' patients, newly diagnosed, had taken antithyroid drugs under 3 months.

This clonotype was counted many times. As yet, its antigen is unknown. Findings and caveats of the study: The TCR repertoire of persistent Graves' patients was less diverse than that of newly diagnosed ones.

Unmatched junction bases numbered 4, after V lost 2 bases and J lost 6 bases. The CDR3 runs 14 residues. CDR1 is SGHVS, CDR2 FQNEAQ, per germline. Library construction for TCR beta used iRepertoire HTBI primers and Arm-PCR of CDR3 regions. In the authors' workflow: Taken together, the samples had 62 TRBV and around 14 TRBJ segments identified. TCRdb itself ran the multiplex PCR reads through MiXCR, one entry per CDR3 protein. These V and J calls originate from TCRdb's pipeline instead of the authors' own analysis. The repertoire holds hundreds of thousands of distinct CDR3 sequences, with roughly a sixth as singletons. Time point specified: newly diagnosed GD, antithyroid drugs for less than 3 months. PBMC-derived RNA was used for the TCR library. The authors drew 7.5 to 10 milliliters of peripheral blood into EDTA tubes.

The sample in question was peripheral blood mononuclear cells (PBMCs), obtained at new diagnosis, from a patient treated with antithyroid drugs. The source is a female donor with Graves disease. The gene calls are TRBV7-8 and TRBJ2-1; 7 bases map to TRBD2. The CDR3 loop reads CASSLRTSLNEQFF. DNA for the CDR3: TGTGCCAGCAGCTTACGGACTAGTCTCAATGAGCAGTTCTTC.